This T cell receptor (beta chain) derives from a study of metastatic and nonmetastatic thyroid tumors (TCRdb year 2020). Study-level background: For patients with malignant and with benign thyroid disease, the researchers compared repertoires between peripheral blood samples and tumor or nodule tissue samples. Findings and caveats that apply to the study as a whole: In both blood and tumor samples, TCR beta diversity was reported to be significantly higher in malignant tumors than in benign nodules.

The library was produced with PCR. Data came from an Illumina HiSeq 4000. High-throughput sequencing was used to profile the CDR3 region of the TCR beta-chain in every patient. As for how the authors treated the data: CDR3 differences across clinicopathological groups were used to build a classifier for discriminating distant-metastatic papillary thyroid cancer patients. The Shannon index was used to measure repertoire diversity, and the Morisita-Horn index was used to measure how similar tumor and blood repertoires were. TCRdb redid the processing of the public reads, applying fastp at Q25 and MiXCR, and retained in-frame beta chains. Clone size and V and J calls follow TCRdb, not the original study. The sample table holds tens of thousands of clones, of which 15% to 20% were seen once. The ten top clones hold roughly 6.2% of the sample. V was cut back by 6 bases and J by 1 base, leaving a gap of 19 bases between them. The CDR3 runs 16 residues from the cysteine to the phenylalanine. The CDR3 DNA has 48 bases and is translated from base 1. The germline V gene sets CDR1 to MDHEN and CDR2 to SYDVKM.

Before undergoing thyroid surgery, none of the patients had been given any kind of treatment. Using T-cell receptor beta sequencing, the study looked back at clinical samples from patients collected from the early 2010s to the late 2010s. In its sample, this clone comes out as medium-sized (0.01 to 0.1%). The target of this receptor is not known. No much larger clone exists at a distance of one base, and base qualities are not known. This receptor was obtained from a male donor with papillary thyroid cancer or a benign thyroid nodule (not recorded which). Some clones in this sample may be carry-over from other donors' samples. Material for sequencing was blood. The chain couples TRBV28 to TRBJ2-7; TRBD2 is a weak D gene call, 5 bases matching. The DNA is as follows: TGTGCCAGCAGCGAACCGCCAGGAGGCCAGTCCTACGAGCAGTACTTC. Its translation is CASSEPPGGQSYEQYF.